This T cell receptor delta chain was recovered during a study of γδ T cells in repeated Plasmodium falciparum infection. Looking at the study overall: Malian samples came from no-transmission periods or across acute febrile malaria episodes. Overall study results and limits: Vgamma9/Vdelta2+ repertoires stayed stably polyclonal over time and infection.

In the case of this clone: Its antigen is not known. A far bigger clonotype differs at one base, so this is likely a read error. Other DNA sequences from this sample encode an identical CDR3 as well.

Trimming removed 2 bases at V and 5 bases at J, with 11 bases between. Germline V gene lookup returns CDR1 GEAIGNYY and CDR2 EKD. There are 13 residues in the CDR3. TCRdb reran clone calling via CATT on the multiplex PCR reads. The sample records some 100,000 delta-chain clones, approximately 1.4% being singletons. Bulk repertoires came from Vgamma9/Vdelta2+ or Vdelta2-negative gammadelta T cells flow-sorted from PBMC. The sequence was collected from a pool of human donors (malaria-infected and uninfected, not separated). The sequenced sample consisted of gamma-delta T cells from blood. V gene TRDV2 combines with J gene TRDJ1; D not resolved. TCRdb supplies no J gene; here it was assigned by aligning the nucleotide sequence to germline. The CDR3 loop is CACDSVGVDKLIF. Written as DNA, the CDR3 is TGTGCCTGTGACAGTGTAGGAGTTGATAAACTCATCTTT.